The next 11 T cell receptor beta chains were all read from a single sample in a study of T cell changes during pregnancy in multiple sclerosis. Assay: immunoSEQ multiplex PCR; the TCRdb copy retains only in-frame clones and omits some. The sample lists 100,000 to 110,000 clones, approximately 90% occurring once. Material: peripheral blood, obtained after pregnancy. The receptor set was obtained from a female donor with multiple sclerosis, enrolled in a pregnancy study.

The DNA of the CDR3 is TGTGCCTGGGACAGGGATGGGAACACTGAAGCTTTCTTT. This codes for CAWDRDGNTEAFF. J is TRBJ1-1 and V is TRBV30, with TRBD1 matching 7 bases. CDR1 GTSNPN and CDR2 SVGIG come from the germline V gene (reference sequence). Losses at the gene ends were 5 bases for V and 1 base for J; bases not matched to a gene: 4. This CDR3 comprises 13 residues.

This clone was counted a few times. This sequence joins TRBV7-9 and TRBJ1-6, with 10 bases that match TRBD1. Per the germline V gene, CDR1 is SEHNR and CDR2 is FQNEAQ (reference sequence). The CDR3 has 15 amino acids. The V segment lost 5 bases and the J segment 7 bases; nucleotides outside the gene matches: 5. The CDR3 protein is CASSADRGLNSPLHF. The CDR3 region has the DNA TGTGCCAGCAGCGCCGACAGGGGGCTAAATTCACCCCTCCACTTT.

The chain has TRBV9 and TRBJ2-1, with 7 bases identical to TRBD2. The germline V gene encodes CDR1 SGDLS and CDR2 YYNGEE. V was clipped by 7 bases and J by 8 bases; unmatched bases: 9. This CDR3 region has 13 residues. The CDR3 here is CASGNSGGYEQFF. The CDR3 DNA sequence: TGTGCCAGCGGGAATTCGGGGGGATATGAGCAGTTCTTC.

This chain uses TRBV2 with TRBJ2-1, with D tentatively TRBD2 (5 bases). V was pared by 4 bases and J by 10 bases, with 11 bases between. This CDR3 region has 12 residues. CDR1 SNHLY and CDR2 FYNNEI come from the germline V gene. For the CDR3, the DNA is TGTGCCAGCAGTGCGGAGGTTTTGGAGCAGTTCTTC. Amino acids: CASSAEVLEQFF.

The chain couples TRBV29-1 to TRBJ2-7, with D perhaps matching TRBD1 (6 bases). CDR1 is SQVTM, CDR2 ANQGSEA, per germline. Trimming took 6 bases from V and 7 from J, leaving 25 bases between them. This CDR3 spans 15 amino acids. The CDR3 loop is CSVRIRGKTSGEQYF. DNA for the CDR3: TGCAGCGTCCGCATCAGGGGAAAGACGTCGGGGGAGCAGTACTTC.

The chain joins TRBV5-6 to TRBJ1-2, with 7 bases aligning to TRBD1. The CDR3 runs 15 residues. From germline, CDR1 is SGHDT and CDR2 YYEEEE. Losses at the gene ends were 0 bases for V and 5 bases for J; bases not matched to a gene: 7. CDR3 in amino acids: CASSLGQGGVYGYTF. For the CDR3, the DNA is TGTGCCAGCAGCTTGGGACAGGGAGGTGTTTATGGCTACACCTTC.

The chain employs TRBV10-3 and TRBJ2-7; 13 bases agree with TRBD2. In germline, CDR1 is ENHRY, CDR2 SYGVKD. Trimming cost V 6 bases and J 2 bases; bases outside gene matches: 10. The CDR3 loop spans 17 amino acids. The DNA of the CDR3 is TGTGCCATCAGCCAAAAGCTAGGGACTAGCGGGGCCTACGAGCAGTACTTC. As protein: CAISQKLGTSGAYEQYF.

This chain connects TRBV4-1 to TRBJ2-2, with a weak D call TRBD2 (6 bases). The V gene lost 4 bases and the J gene lost 5 bases, with 11 bases spanning the gap. From germline, CDR1 is MGHRA and CDR2 YSYEKL. The CDR3 totals 14 residues. CDR3 loop: CASSLAGRTGELFF. CDR3 coding DNA: TGCGCCAGCAGCCTGGCGGGGAGGACCGGGGAGCTGTTTTTT.

This clone was detected only once. The chain has TRBV4-1 and TRBJ2-5; TRBD2 matches 8 bases. Germline CDR1 MGHRA, CDR2 YSYEKL. This CDR3 has 17 amino acids. V shed 1 base, J shed 3 bases, and the junction held 10 bases outside the gene matches. Here the CDR3 reads CASSQGPSSGHKETQYF. CDR3 in DNA: TGCGCCAGCAGCCAAGGACCGTCTAGCGGGCACAAAGAGACCCAGTACTTC.

In this sample, this clone turned up once. In DNA, the CDR3 is TGTGCCAGCAGTCTCGGGAGTCTTGGTGAGCAGTTCTTC. This gives the protein CASSLGSLGEQFF. The chain recombines TRBV6-5 with TRBJ2-1; D is possibly TRBD2 (6 bases). Germline values: CDR1 MNHEY, CDR2 SVGAGI. Between the trimmed V and J ends, which lost 5 bases and 9 bases, there was a span of 14 bases. This CDR3 spans 13 amino acids.

The V call is TRBV6-4, the J call TRBJ1-4; 8 bases fit TRBD1. Germline lookup yields CDR1 MRHNA and CDR2 SNTAGT. The CDR3 spans 13 residues. Germline trimming cut 6 bases from V and 8 bases from J; bases unmatched to any gene: 5. For the CDR3, the DNA is TGTGCCAGCAGCAGGGGGCCGGGGGAAAAACTGTTTTTT. It encodes CASSRGPGEKLFF.